This record concerns one TCR beta chain sequence. Assay: immunoSEQ multiplex PCR; the TCRdb copy retains only in-frame clones and omits some. The sample shows 25,000 to 30,000 clones, more than 85% of them seen only once. The data originate from a study of T cells in localized non-small cell lung cancer. This CDR3 is 15 amino acids long. Germline loops: CDR1 SGHTS, CDR2 YDEGEE. Trimming took off 5 bases at V and 0 bases at J, with 12 bases between the two ends. The sequence was obtained from a female donor older than 55 with stage I lung adenocarcinoma. The sequences come from peripheral blood, collected before any cancer treatment. This chain connects TRBV5-8 to TRBJ2-1, with TRBD2 as a possible D gene (5 bases). The CDR3: CASRRSGSSYNEQFF. The CDR3 region has the DNA TGTGCCAGCAGAAGAAGTGGGAGCTCCTACAATGAGCAGTTCTTC.